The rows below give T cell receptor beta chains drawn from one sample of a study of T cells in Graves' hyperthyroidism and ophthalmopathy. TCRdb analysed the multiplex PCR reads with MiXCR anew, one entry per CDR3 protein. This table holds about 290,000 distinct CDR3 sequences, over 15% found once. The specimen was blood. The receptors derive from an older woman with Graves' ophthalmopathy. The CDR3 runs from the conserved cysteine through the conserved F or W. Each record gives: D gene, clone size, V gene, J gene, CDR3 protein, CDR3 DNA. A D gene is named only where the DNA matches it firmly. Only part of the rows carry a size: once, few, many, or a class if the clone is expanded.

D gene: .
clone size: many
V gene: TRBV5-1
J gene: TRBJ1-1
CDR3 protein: CASSFTGEGTEAFF
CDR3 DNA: TGCGCCAGCAGCTTTACAGGAGAAGGGACTGAAGCTTTCTTT

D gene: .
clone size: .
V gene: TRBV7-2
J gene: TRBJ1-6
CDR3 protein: CASSLSEGARNSPLHF
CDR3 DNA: TGTGCCAGCAGCTTGTCTGAAGGGGCCCGAAATTCACCCCTCCACTTT

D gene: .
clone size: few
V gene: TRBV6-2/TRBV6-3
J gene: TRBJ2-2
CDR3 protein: CASSYSGRIRNTGELFF
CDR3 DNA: TGTGCCAGCAGTTACTCGGGACGGATACGGAACACCGGGGAGCTGTTTTTT

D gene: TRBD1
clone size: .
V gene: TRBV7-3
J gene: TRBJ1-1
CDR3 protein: CVTARTGTDTEAFF
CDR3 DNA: TGTGTCACAGCCAGGACAGGGACAGACACTGAAGCTTTCTTT

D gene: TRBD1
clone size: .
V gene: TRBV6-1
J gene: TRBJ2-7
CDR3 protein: CATCSWDRLYEQYF
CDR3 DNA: TGTGCCACCTGCTCGTGGGACAGGTTGTACGAGCAGTACTTC

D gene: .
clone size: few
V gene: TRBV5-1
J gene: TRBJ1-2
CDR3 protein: CASSIGGDDGYTF
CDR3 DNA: TGCGCCAGCAGCATTGGGGGGGATGATGGCTACACCTTC

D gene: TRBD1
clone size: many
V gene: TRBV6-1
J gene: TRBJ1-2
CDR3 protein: CAAGDRGLSYTF
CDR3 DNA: TGTGCCGCTGGAGACAGGGGTCTTAGCTACACCTTC

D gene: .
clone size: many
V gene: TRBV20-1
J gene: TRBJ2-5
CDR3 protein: CSALVHGGRETQYF
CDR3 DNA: TGCAGTGCCCTCGTTCACGGGGGGCGGGAGACCCAGTACTTC

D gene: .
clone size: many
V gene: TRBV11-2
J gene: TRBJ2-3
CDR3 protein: CASSLFYTDTQYF
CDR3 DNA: TGTGCCAGCAGCTTATTCTACACAGATACGCAGTATTTT

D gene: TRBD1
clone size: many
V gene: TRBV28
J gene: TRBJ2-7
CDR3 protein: CASRTGGTAYEQYF
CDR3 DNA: TGTGCCAGCAGGACAGGGGGTACCGCCTACGAGCAGTACTTC

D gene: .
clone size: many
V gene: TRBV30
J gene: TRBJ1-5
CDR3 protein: CAWSGASGNQPQHF
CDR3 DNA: TGTGCCTGGAGTGGGGCCAGCGGCAATCAGCCCCAGCATTTT

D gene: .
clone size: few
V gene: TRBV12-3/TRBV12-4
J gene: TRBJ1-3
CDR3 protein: CASSSLEFSGNTIYF
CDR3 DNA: TGTGCCAGCAGTTCCCTTGAGTTTTCTGGAAACACCATATATTTT

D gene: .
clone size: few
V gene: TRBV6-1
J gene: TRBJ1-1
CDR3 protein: CASSPLSWEKNTEAFF
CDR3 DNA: TGTGCCAGCAGTCCCCTCTCGTGGGAAAAGAACACTGAAGCTTTCTTT

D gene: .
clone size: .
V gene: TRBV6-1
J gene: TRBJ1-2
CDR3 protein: CASRQGADNYGYTF
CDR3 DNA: TGTGCCAGCAGACAAGGGGCGGACAACTATGGCTACACCTTC

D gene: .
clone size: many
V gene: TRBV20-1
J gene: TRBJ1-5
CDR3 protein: CSAFSGQSTDNQPQHF
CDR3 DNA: TGCAGTGCCTTCTCCGGCCAGTCCACGGACAATCAGCCCCAGCATTTT

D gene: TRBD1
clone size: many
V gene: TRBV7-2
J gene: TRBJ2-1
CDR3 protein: CASSFRQGSYNEQFF
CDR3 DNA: TGTGCCAGCAGCTTTCGACAGGGTTCCTACAATGAGCAGTTCTTC

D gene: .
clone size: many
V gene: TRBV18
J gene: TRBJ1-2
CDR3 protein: CASSPLSTSSPDGYTF
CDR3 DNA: TGTGCCAGCTCACCTCTTTCGACAAGCTCACCTGATGGCTACACCTTC

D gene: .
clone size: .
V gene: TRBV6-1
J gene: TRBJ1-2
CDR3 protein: CASSESGRGYTF
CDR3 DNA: TGTGCCAGCAGTGAAAGTGGGCGCGGCTACACCTTC

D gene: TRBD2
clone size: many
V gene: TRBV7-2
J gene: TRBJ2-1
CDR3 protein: CASSPQIGLAGGNEQFF
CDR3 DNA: TGTGCCAGCAGCCCGCAGATCGGACTAGCGGGGGGCAATGAGCAGTTCTTC

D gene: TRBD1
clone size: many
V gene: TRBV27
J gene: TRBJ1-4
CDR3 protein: CASRPGQLGREEKLFF
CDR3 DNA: TGTGCCAGCAGACCGGGACAGCTTGGCCGAGAAGAAAAACTGTTTTTT

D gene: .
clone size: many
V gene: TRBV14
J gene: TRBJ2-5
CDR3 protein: CASSPITAIQYF
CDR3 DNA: TGTGCCAGCAGCCCGATCACGGCAATCCAGTACTTC

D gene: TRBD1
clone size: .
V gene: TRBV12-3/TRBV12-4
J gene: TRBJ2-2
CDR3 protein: CASSYRDRGAGELFF
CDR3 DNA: TGTGCCAGCAGTTATCGGGACAGGGGTGCCGGGGAGCTGTTTTTT

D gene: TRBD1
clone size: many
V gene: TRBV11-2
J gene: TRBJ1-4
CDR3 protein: CASSRGTGEEKLFF
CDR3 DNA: TGTGCCAGCAGCCGTGGAACAGGGGAGGAAAAACTGTTTTTT

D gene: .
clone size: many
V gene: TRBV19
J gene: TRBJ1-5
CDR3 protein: CASSGGALYSNQPQHF
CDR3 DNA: TGTGCCAGTAGCGGCGGGGCACTTTATAGCAATCAGCCCCAGCATTTT

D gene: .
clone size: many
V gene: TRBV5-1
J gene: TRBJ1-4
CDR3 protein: CASSLGETASSTNEKLFF
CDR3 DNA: TGCGCCAGCAGCTTGGGCGAGACAGCATCTTCAACTAATGAAAAACTGTTTTTT

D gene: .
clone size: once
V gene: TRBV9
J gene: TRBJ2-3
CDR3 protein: CASSVLEVLPPDTQYF
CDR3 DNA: TGTGCCAGCAGCGTCCTTGAGGTCCTTCCCCCAGATACGCAGTATTTT

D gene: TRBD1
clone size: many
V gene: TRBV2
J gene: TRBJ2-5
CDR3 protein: CASKGPGQEETQYF
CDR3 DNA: TGTGCCAGCAAGGGACCGGGACAGGAAGAGACCCAGTACTTC

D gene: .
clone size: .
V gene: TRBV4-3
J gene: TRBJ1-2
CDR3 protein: CASSQEIVTGAYGYTF
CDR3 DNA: TGCGCCAGCAGCCAAGAAATTGTGACAGGAGCCTATGGCTACACCTTC

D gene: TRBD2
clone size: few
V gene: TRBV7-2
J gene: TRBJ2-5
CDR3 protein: CASSLEGTSGGAQETQYF
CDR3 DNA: TGTGCCAGCAGCTTAGAGGGGACTAGCGGGGGGGCCCAAGAGACCCAGTACTTC

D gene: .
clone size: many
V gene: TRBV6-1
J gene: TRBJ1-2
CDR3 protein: CASSERTTTLYGYTF
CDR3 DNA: TGTGCCAGCAGTGAACGGACAACTACCCTCTATGGCTACACCTTC

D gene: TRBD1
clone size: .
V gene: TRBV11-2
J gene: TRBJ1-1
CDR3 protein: CASSPGQGVWTEAFF
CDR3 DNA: TGCGCCAGCAGCCCTGGACAGGGAGTTTGGACTGAAGCTTTCTTT

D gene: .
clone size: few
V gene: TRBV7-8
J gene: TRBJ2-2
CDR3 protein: CASSLPAGELFF
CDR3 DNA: TGTGCCAGCAGCTTACCGGCCGGGGAGCTGTTTTTT

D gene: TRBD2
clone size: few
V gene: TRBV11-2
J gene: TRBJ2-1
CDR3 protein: CASTRTSGGATYNEQFF
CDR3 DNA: TGTGCCAGCACCCGGACTAGCGGGGGGGCCACCTACAATGAGCAGTTCTTC

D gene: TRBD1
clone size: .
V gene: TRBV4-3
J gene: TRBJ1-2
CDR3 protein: CASSQSRQGAYGYTF
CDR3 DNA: TGCGCCAGCAGCCAATCAAGACAGGGGGCTTATGGCTACACCTTC

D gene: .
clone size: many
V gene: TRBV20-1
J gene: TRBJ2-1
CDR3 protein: CSALGPNSYNEQFF
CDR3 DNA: TGCAGTGCTCTGGGACCGAACTCCTACAATGAGCAGTTCTTC

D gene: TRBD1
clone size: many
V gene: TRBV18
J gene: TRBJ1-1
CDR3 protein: CASSLDRGRRTEAFF
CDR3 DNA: TGTGCCAGCTCACTGGACAGGGGGCGAAGGACTGAAGCTTTCTTT

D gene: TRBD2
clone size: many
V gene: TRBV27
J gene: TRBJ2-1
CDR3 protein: CASSGLAGRIGHNEQFF
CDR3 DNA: TGTGCCAGCAGCGGACTAGCGGGTAGGATCGGTCACAATGAGCAGTTCTTC

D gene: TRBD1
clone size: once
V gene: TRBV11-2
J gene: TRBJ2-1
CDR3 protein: CASTDRDRHNEQFF
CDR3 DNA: TGTGCCAGCACCGACCGGGACAGACACAATGAGCAGTTCTTC